Below, one T cell receptor (beta chain) is given with its context. This CDR3 has 14 residues. V lost 1 base to trimming and J lost 3 bases, with 10 bases between them. The germline gives CDR1 SGHTA, CDR2 FQGTGA. The data were obtained in a study of blood T cell repertoires in COVID-19. The overall study: The cDNA or gDNA used as material had been derived from T cells, B-cell-depleted T cells, or PBMCs.

Measured with immunoSEQ multiplex PCR; TCRdb has only the in-frame clones, and not every one. The table includes 250,000 to 350,000 clones, roughly 80% detected once. What was sequenced was peripheral blood. J is TRBJ2-7 and V is TRBV7-3, with D unclear. This receptor was taken from a human donor with COVID-19, enrolled during active disease. The donor label of this sample is uncertain. CDR3 in DNA: TGTGCCAGCAGCTTAAACACCGATGGCTACGAGCAGTACTTC. It encodes CASSLNTDGYEQYF.